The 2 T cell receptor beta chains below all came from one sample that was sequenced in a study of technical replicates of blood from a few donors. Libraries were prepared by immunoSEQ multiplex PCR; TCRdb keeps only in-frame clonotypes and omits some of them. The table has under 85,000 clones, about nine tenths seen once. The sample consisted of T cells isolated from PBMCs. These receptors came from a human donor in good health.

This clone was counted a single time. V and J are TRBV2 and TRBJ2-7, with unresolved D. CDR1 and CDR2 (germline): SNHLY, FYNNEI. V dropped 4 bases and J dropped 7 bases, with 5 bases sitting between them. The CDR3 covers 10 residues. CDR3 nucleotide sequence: TGTGCCAGCAGTGGGCTGGAGCAGTACTTC. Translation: CASSGLEQYF.

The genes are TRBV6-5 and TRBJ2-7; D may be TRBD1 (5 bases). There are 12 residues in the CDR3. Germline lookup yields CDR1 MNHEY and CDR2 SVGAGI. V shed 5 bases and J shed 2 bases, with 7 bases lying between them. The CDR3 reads CASSADTYEQYF. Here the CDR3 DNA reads TGTGCCAGCAGTGCGGACACCTACGAGCAGTACTTC.